This record looks at one T cell receptor beta chain sequence and its context. Its antigen is undetermined. Sequencing was performed with immunoSEQ multiplex PCR; in TCRdb, only in-frame clones are kept and a portion is missing. The sample holds roughly 140,000 clones, over 75% seen once. This sample is drawn from a study of T cell responses to AZD1222 COVID-19 vaccine. Study-level points and caveats: The study sampled repertoires only after the peak T cell response. There were mostly white British donors and more females than males, and clonal diversity was possibly underestimated. Spike-spanning, vaccine-associated CD4 TCRs were dominant at 160-218 and 743-854.

Germline CDR1 SNHLY, CDR2 FYNNEI. V was shortened by 2 bases and J by 1 base, with 9 bases between the two germline ends. The CDR3 extends over 15 amino acids. The V call is TRBV2, the J call TRBJ1-5; TRBD1 might be the D (5 bases). The clonotype comes from an adult in good health. Sequencing was performed on peripheral blood, taken on day 0 of AZD1222 vaccination. The CDR3 DNA reads TGTGCCAGCAGTGAAAATCGACAGAGCAATCAGCCCCAGCATTTT. Translated, it gives CASSENRQSNQPQHF. Full variable domain (outside the CDR3, taken from reference TRBV2 and TRBJ1-5): EPEVTQTPSHQVTQMGQEVILRCVPISNHLYFYWYRQILGQKVEFLVSFYNNEISEKSEIFDDQFSVERPDGSNFTLKIRSTKLEDSAMYFCASSENRQSNQPQHFGDGTRLSIL.